This T cell receptor beta chain was sequenced during a study of CD8+ T cells in alopecia areata. Reverse transcription of extracted RNA yielded cDNA, which provided the sequencing template. Some clones are missing from TCRdb's copy, which holds only in-frame ones; the method was immunoSEQ multiplex PCR. The sample lists around 80,000 clones; roughly 47% were seen once. Lesional scalp punch biopsies and peripheral blood came from alopecia areata patients. Study-level findings and limits: Sequence data from scalp samples additionally include resident alphabeta T cells of normal skin. Shared TCR sequences were less clear between patients than in mice, possibly partly from HLA diversity.

CDR3 length: 15 residues. Trimming left V 4 bases short and J 0 bases short, with 11 bases between. CDR1 and CDR2 from the germline V gene are SEHNR and FQNEAQ (reference sequence). In regard to this clone: What it binds is unknown.

This sequence joins TRBV7-9 and TRBJ2-3; D possibly corresponds to TRBD2 (6 bases). Sequenced material: NKG2D-high CD8+ T cells sorted from blood. This TCR derives from a human donor with alopecia areata. CDR3 in DNA: TGTGCCAGCAGCTCGCCCCGGGAGAGCACAGATACGCAGTATTTT. This translates into CASSSPRESTDTQYF.